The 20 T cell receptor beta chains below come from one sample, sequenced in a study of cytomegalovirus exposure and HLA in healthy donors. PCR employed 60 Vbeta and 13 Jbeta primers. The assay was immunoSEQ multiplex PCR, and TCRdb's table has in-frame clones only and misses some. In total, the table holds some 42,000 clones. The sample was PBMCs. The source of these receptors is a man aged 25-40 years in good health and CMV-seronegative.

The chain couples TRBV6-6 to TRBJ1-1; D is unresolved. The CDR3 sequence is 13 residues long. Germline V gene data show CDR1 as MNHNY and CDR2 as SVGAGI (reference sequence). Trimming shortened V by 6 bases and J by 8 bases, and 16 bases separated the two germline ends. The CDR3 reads CASSPWPTEEAFF. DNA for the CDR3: TGTGCCAGCAGCCCCTGGCCGACTGAAGAAGCTTTCTTT.

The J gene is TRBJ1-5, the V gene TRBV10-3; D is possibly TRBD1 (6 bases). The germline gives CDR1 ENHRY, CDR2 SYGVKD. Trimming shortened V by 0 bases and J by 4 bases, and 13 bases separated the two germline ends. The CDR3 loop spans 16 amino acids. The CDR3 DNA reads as TGTGCCATCAGTGAGTCTTCAGGGGTCGGAAATCAGCCCCAGCATTTT. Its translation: CAISESSGVGNQPQHF.

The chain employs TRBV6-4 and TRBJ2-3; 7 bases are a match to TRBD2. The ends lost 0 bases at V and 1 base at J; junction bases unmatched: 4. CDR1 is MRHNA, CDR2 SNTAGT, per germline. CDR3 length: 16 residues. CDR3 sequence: CASSDSGGSGTDTQYF. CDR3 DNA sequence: TGTGCCAGCAGTGACTCAGGCGGGAGTGGCACAGATACGCAGTATTTT.

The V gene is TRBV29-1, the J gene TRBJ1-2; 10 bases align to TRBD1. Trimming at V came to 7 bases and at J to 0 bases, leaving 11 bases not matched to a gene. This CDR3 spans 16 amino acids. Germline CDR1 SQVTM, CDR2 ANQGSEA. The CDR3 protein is CSAPGQGSLSNYGYTF. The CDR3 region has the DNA TGCAGCGCACCGGGACAGGGGTCTCTATCTAACTATGGCTACACCTTC.

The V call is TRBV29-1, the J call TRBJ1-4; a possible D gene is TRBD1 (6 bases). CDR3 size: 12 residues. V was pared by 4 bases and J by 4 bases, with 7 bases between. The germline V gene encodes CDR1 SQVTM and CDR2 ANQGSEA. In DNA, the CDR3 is TGCAGCGTTGTAGGGGGTAATGAAAAACTGTTTTTT. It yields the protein CSVVGGNEKLFF. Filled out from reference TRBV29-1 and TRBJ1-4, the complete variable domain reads SAVISQKPSRDICQRGTSLTIQCQVDSQVTMMFWYRQQPGQSLTLIATANQGSEATYESGFVIDKFPISRPNLTFSTLTVSNMSPEDSSIYLCSVVGGNEKLFFGSGTQLSVL.

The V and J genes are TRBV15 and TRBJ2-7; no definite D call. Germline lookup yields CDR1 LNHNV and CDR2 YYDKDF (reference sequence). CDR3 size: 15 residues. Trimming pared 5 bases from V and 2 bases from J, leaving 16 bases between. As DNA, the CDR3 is TGTGCCACCAGCGAGCAGGAAGGCGAAGCCTACGAGCAGTACTTC. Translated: CATSEQEGEAYEQYF.

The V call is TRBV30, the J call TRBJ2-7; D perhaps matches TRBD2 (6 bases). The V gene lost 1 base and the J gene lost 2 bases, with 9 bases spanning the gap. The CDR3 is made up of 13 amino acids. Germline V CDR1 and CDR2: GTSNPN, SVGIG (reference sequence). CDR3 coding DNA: TGTGCCTGGAGTGGCGGGGTCCCCTACGAGCAGTACTTC. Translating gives CAWSGGVPYEQYF. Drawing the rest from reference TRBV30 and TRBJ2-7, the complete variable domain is SQTIHQWPATLVQPVGSPLSLECTVEGTSNPNLYWYRQAAGRGLQLLFYSVGIGQISSEVPQNLSASRPQDRQFILSSKKLLLSDSGFYLCAWSGGVPYEQYFGPGTRLTVT.

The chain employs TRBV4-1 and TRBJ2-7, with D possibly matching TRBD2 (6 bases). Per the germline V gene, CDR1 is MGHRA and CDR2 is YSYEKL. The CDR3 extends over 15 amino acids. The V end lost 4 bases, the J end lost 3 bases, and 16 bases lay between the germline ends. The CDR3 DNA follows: TGCGCCAGCAGCCTATCCCGGGACTTCCACTACGAGCAGTACTTC. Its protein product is CASSLSRDFHYEQYF.

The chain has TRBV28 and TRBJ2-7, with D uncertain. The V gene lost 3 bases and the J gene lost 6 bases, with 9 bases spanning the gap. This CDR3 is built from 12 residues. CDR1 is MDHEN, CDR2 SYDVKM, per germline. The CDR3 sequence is CASSFPTREQYF. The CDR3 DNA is TGTGCCAGCAGTTTCCCAACTCGCGAGCAGTACTTC.

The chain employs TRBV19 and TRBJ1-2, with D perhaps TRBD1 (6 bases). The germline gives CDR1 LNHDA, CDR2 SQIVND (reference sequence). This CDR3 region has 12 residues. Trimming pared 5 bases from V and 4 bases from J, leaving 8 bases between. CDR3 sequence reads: CASSEGVYGYTF. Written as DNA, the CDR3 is TGTGCCAGTAGTGAGGGGGTCTATGGCTACACCTTC.

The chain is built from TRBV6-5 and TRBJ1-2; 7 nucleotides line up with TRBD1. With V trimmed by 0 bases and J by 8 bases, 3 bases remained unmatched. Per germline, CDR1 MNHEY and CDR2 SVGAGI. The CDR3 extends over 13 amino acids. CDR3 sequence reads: CASSYSQGGGYTF. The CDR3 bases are TGTGCCAGCAGTTACTCCCAGGGGGGCGGCTACACCTTC.

The CDR3 region has the DNA TGTGCCAGCAGCCTCTCCTCTACTGCGAGCGGCTACACCTTC. Encoded protein: CASSLSSTASGYTF. The V gene is TRBV4-2, the J gene TRBJ1-2; no definite D call. V gave up 4 bases and J gave up 8 bases, with 17 bases separating them. The CDR3 runs 14 residues. CDR1 LGHNA and CDR2 YNFKEQ come from the germline V gene.

The CDR3 DNA sequence: TGTGCCAGCAGCTTAGCGGGTCGCGGGCATGGGACTGAAGCTTTCTTT. Amino acid sequence: CASSLAGRGHGTEAFF. The chain joins TRBV7-9 to TRBJ1-1; no reliable D call. The CDR3 runs to 16 residues. Germline V lookup: CDR1 SEHNR, CDR2 FQNEAQ (reference sequence). V was cut by 0 bases and J by 5 bases, with 16 bases left in between.

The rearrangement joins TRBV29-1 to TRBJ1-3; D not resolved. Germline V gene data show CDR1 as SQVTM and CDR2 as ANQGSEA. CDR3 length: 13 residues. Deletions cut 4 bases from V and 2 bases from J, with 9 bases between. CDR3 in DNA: TGCAGCGTTGCCCCCTCCGCTGGAAACACCATATATTTT. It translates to CSVAPSAGNTIYF.

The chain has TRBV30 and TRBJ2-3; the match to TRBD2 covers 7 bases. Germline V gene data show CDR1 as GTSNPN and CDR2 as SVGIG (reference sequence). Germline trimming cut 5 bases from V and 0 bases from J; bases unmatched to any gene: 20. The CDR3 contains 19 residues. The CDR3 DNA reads TGTGCCTGGGACCGAGCGGGGAGCTATTGGGATATTAGCACAGATACGCAGTATTTT. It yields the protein CAWDRAGSYWDISTDTQYF.

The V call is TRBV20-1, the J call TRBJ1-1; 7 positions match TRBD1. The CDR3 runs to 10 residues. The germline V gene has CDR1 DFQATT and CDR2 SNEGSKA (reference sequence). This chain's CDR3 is CSTGTAEAFF. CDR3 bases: TGCTCGACAGGGACGGCTGAAGCTTTCTTT.

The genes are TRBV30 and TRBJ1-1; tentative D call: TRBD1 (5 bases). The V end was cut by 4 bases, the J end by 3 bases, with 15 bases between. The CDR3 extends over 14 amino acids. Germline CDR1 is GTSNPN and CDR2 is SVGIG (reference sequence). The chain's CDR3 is CAWKVRGKDTEAFF. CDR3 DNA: TGTGCCTGGAAGGTTCGGGGGAAGGACACTGAAGCTTTCTTT. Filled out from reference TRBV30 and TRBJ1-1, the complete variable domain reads SQTIHQWPATLVQPVGSPLSLECTVEGTSNPNLYWYRQAAGRGLQLLFYSVGIGQISSEVPQNLSASRPQDRQFILSSKKLLLSDSGFYLCAWKVRGKDTEAFFGQGTRLTVV.

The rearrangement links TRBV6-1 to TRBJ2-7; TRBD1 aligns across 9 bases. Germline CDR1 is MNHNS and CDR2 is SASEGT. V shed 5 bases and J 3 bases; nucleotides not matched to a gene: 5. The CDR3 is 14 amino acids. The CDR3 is CASSRDRENYEQYF. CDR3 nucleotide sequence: TGTGCCAGCAGTCGGGACAGGGAAAACTACGAGCAGTACTTC.

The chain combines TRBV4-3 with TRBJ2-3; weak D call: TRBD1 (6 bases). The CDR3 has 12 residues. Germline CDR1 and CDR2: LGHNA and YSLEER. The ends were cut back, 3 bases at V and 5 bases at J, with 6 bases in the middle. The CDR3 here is CASSHRGDTQYF. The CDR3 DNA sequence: TGCGCCAGCAGCCACAGGGGAGATACGCAGTATTTT.

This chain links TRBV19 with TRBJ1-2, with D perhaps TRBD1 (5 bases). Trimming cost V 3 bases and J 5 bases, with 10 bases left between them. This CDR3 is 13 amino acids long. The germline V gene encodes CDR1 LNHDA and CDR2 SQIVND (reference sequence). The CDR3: CASSIQGPYGYTF. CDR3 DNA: TGTGCCAGTAGTATCCAGGGCCCATATGGCTACACCTTC.